This is a list of T cell receptor beta chains from one sample in a study of cytotoxic CD8 clonotypes in ibrutinib-treated CLL. Sequencing was performed with immunoSEQ multiplex PCR; in TCRdb, only in-frame clones are kept and a portion is missing. The profile shows 250,000 to 350,000 clones, roughly three quarters of them singletons. Sample: PBMCs, taken at disease progression, from a patient treated with ibrutinib. The receptors here all came from a human donor with chronic lymphocytic leukemia. CDR3s include the opening cysteine and the closing phenylalanine or tryptophan. The order of the fields is J gene, V gene, D gene, CDR3 length, clone size, CDR3 DNA, CDR3 protein. The D gene is left open where the match is weak. Clone size is given for some rows only: seen once, a few or many times, or a class if the clone is expanded.

j_gene: TRBJ2-7; v_gene: TRBV28; d_gene: TRBD1; len: 14; abundance: NA; CDR3nt: TGTGCCAGCAGTCCCGGACAGGTGACCTACGAGCAGTACTTC; CDR3aa: CASSPGQVTYEQYF
j_gene: TRBJ2-7; v_gene: TRBV2; d_gene: NA; len: 12; abundance: NA; CDR3nt: TGTGCCAGCAGTGGGGACATCTACGAGCAGTACTTC; CDR3aa: CASSGDIYEQYF
j_gene: TRBJ2-7; v_gene: TRBV15; d_gene: NA; len: 13; abundance: once; CDR3nt: TGTGCCACCAGCAGAGGAGAAGGCTACGAGCAGTACTTC; CDR3aa: CATSRGEGYEQYF
j_gene: TRBJ2-1; v_gene: TRBV7-3; d_gene: TRBD2; len: 16; abundance: NA; CDR3nt: TGTGCCAGCAGCTTATTCGGCGGGACTAGCGGGCCTGAGCAGTTCTTC; CDR3aa: CASSLFGGTSGPEQFF
j_gene: TRBJ1-5; v_gene: TRBV21-1; d_gene: NA; len: 15; abundance: NA; CDR3nt: TGTGCCAGCAGCAAAGGACAGTATAGCAATCAGCCCCAGCATTTT; CDR3aa: CASSKGQYSNQPQHF
j_gene: TRBJ2-1; v_gene: TRBV11-2; d_gene: TRBD1; len: 15; abundance: NA; CDR3nt: TGTGCCAGCAGCACAAGACAGGGGGCAGGCAATGAGCAGTTCTTC; CDR3aa: CASSTRQGAGNEQFF
j_gene: TRBJ2-5; v_gene: TRBV5-1; d_gene: NA; len: 15; abundance: NA; CDR3nt: TGCGCCAGCAGCCTGGGCCGACAGTCTGTGGAGACCCAGTACTTC; CDR3aa: CASSLGRQSVETQYF
j_gene: TRBJ2-5; v_gene: TRBV7-6; d_gene: NA; len: 16; abundance: NA; CDR3nt: TGTGCCAGCAGCTTAGTAGCGGCTACAGGGGTTGAGACCCAGTACTTC; CDR3aa: CASSLVAATGVETQYF
j_gene: TRBJ2-7; v_gene: TRBV7-9; d_gene: NA; len: 15; abundance: NA; CDR3nt: TGTGCCAGCAGCGCGAATCAGGGATCTGGAGGCGAGCAGTACTTC; CDR3aa: CASSANQGSGGEQYF
j_gene: TRBJ2-3; v_gene: TRBV4-3; d_gene: TRBD1; len: 21; abundance: NA; CDR3nt: TGCGCCAGCAGCCAAGAAACCGGTCCCCCCAGACGAATAGGGGGCCCAGATACGCAGTATTTT; CDR3aa: CASSQETGPPRRIGGPDTQYF
j_gene: TRBJ2-1; v_gene: TRBV7-6; d_gene: NA; len: 18; abundance: NA; CDR3nt: TGTGCCAGCAGCTTACGTGTTCCCGTGGTAGCGGTCTACAATGAGCAGTTCTTC; CDR3aa: CASSLRVPVVAVYNEQFF
j_gene: TRBJ1-4; v_gene: TRBV5-1; d_gene: NA; len: 15; abundance: NA; CDR3nt: TGCGCCAGCAGCTTCCAGGAACCGGGAGATGAAAAACTGTTTTTT; CDR3aa: CASSFQEPGDEKLFF
j_gene: TRBJ2-3; v_gene: TRBV28; d_gene: NA; len: 14; abundance: once; CDR3nt: TGTGCCAGCAGTTTGTGGGGAAGCACAGATACGCAGTATTTT; CDR3aa: CASSLWGSTDTQYF
j_gene: TRBJ2-7; v_gene: TRBV7-2; d_gene: TRBD1; len: 15; abundance: NA; CDR3nt: TGTGCCAGCAGCTTAAGTTTGGACAGGGGGTCCCTCCAGTACTTC; CDR3aa: CASSLSLDRGSLQYF
j_gene: TRBJ1-4; v_gene: TRBV4-3; d_gene: NA; len: 15; abundance: NA; CDR3nt: TGCGCCAGCAGCCAAGATCGAGGTGGGGGGGAAAAACTGTTTTTT; CDR3aa: CASSQDRGGGEKLFF
j_gene: TRBJ2-2; v_gene: TRBV15; d_gene: NA; len: 17; abundance: NA; CDR3nt: TGTGCCACCAGCAGTAAGCCCGGGACAAGTAACACCGGGGAGCTGTTTTTT; CDR3aa: CATSSKPGTSNTGELFF
j_gene: TRBJ2-7; v_gene: TRBV28; d_gene: NA; len: 12; abundance: few; CDR3nt: TGTGCCAGCTCTCCTGAGCCCTACGAGCAGTACTTC; CDR3aa: CASSPEPYEQYF
j_gene: TRBJ2-7; v_gene: TRBV5-1; d_gene: TRBD1; len: 16; abundance: NA; CDR3nt: TGCGCCAGCAGCCCCAGGGACAGGGGGCCCTCCTACGAGCAGTACTTC; CDR3aa: CASSPRDRGPSYEQYF
j_gene: TRBJ1-6; v_gene: TRBV18; d_gene: NA; len: 16; abundance: NA; CDR3nt: TGTGCCAGCTCCCGACGGGTTAGCTCCTATAATTCACCCCTCCACTTT; CDR3aa: CASSRRVSSYNSPLHF
j_gene: TRBJ2-3; v_gene: TRBV5-1; d_gene: NA; len: 15; abundance: NA; CDR3nt: TGCGCCAGCAGCTTGGTCATATCAGGTTCAGATACGCAGTATTTT; CDR3aa: CASSLVISGSDTQYF
j_gene: TRBJ1-5; v_gene: TRBV12-5; d_gene: NA; len: 17; abundance: few; CDR3nt: TGTGCTAGTGGCCTCCACCCTCGACAGGTTTACAATCAGCCCCAGCATTTT; CDR3aa: CASGLHPRQVYNQPQHF
j_gene: TRBJ1-6; v_gene: TRBV25-1; d_gene: NA; len: 14; abundance: few; CDR3nt: TGTGCCAGCAGTGAATTTAGGGCCACATCTTCCCTCCACTTT; CDR3aa: CASSEFRATSSLHF
j_gene: TRBJ1-1; v_gene: TRBV6-5; d_gene: NA; len: 14; abundance: NA; CDR3nt: TGTGCCAGCAGTTACAGGGGTCCTAACACTGAAGCTTTCTTT; CDR3aa: CASSYRGPNTEAFF
j_gene: TRBJ2-7; v_gene: TRBV20-1; d_gene: NA; len: 10; abundance: NA; CDR3nt: TGCAGTGCTATAGTCTCCGAGCAGTACTTC; CDR3aa: CSAIVSEQYF
j_gene: TRBJ2-7; v_gene: TRBV10-3; d_gene: TRBD1; len: 16; abundance: NA; CDR3nt: TGTGCCATCAGTGTATCGGGACAGGGGTATGTATACGAGCAGTACTTC; CDR3aa: CAISVSGQGYVYEQYF
j_gene: TRBJ1-1; v_gene: TRBV6-5; d_gene: NA; len: 12; abundance: NA; CDR3nt: TGTGCCAGCAGTTACTCGTACACTGAAGCTTTCTTT; CDR3aa: CASSYSYTEAFF
j_gene: TRBJ2-3; v_gene: TRBV5-1; d_gene: NA; len: 14; abundance: NA; CDR3nt: TGCGCCAGCAGCTTAACCAGTACTACAGATACGCAGTATTTT; CDR3aa: CASSLTSTTDTQYF
j_gene: TRBJ2-4; v_gene: TRBV9; d_gene: NA; len: 15; abundance: NA; CDR3nt: TGTGCCAGCAGCAAACAGGGTTTACCTGGAGACATTCAGTACTTC; CDR3aa: CASSKQGLPGDIQYF
j_gene: TRBJ1-5; v_gene: TRBV15; d_gene: NA; len: 15; abundance: NA; CDR3nt: TGTGCCACCAGCAGAGAAGGGTTAGGCAATCAGCCCCAGCATTTT; CDR3aa: CATSREGLGNQPQHF
j_gene: TRBJ1-2; v_gene: TRBV5-1; d_gene: NA; len: 15; abundance: few; CDR3nt: TGCGCCAGCAGCCCGGATGGGATTGGCATGTATGGCTACACCTTC; CDR3aa: CASSPDGIGMYGYTF
j_gene: TRBJ2-7; v_gene: TRBV28; d_gene: TRBD2; len: 14; abundance: NA; CDR3nt: TGTGCCAGCAGTTTCCCTGGGAGGGGAGGCGAGCAGTACTTC; CDR3aa: CASSFPGRGGEQYF
j_gene: TRBJ2-3; v_gene: TRBV27; d_gene: TRBD1; len: 15; abundance: NA; CDR3nt: TGTGCCAGCAGTTTATGGACAGGGAGGACAGATACGCAGTATTTT; CDR3aa: CASSLWTGRTDTQYF
j_gene: TRBJ1-3; v_gene: TRBV19; d_gene: NA; len: 17; abundance: NA; CDR3nt: TGTGCCAGTAGTATTGCCGGGGGTTACAACTCTGGAAACACCATATATTTT; CDR3aa: CASSIAGGYNSGNTIYF
j_gene: TRBJ2-5; v_gene: TRBV6-6; d_gene: NA; len: 12; abundance: NA; CDR3nt: TGTGCCAGCAGTCGAGATGGGGAGACCCAGTACTTC; CDR3aa: CASSRDGETQYF
j_gene: TRBJ2-7; v_gene: TRBV5-1; d_gene: NA; len: 13; abundance: NA; CDR3nt: TGCGCCAGCAGATTGGACGGACCCTACGAGCAGTACTTC; CDR3aa: CASRLDGPYEQYF
j_gene: TRBJ2-7; v_gene: TRBV11-1; d_gene: TRBD2; len: 16; abundance: NA; CDR3nt: TGTGCCAGCAGCTTAGCGAGGAGACTAGCGGGAGAGAAGCAGTACTTC; CDR3aa: CASSLARRLAGEKQYF
j_gene: TRBJ2-1; v_gene: TRBV29-1; d_gene: NA; len: 14; abundance: NA; CDR3nt: TGCAGCGTTCACCAGGTACAGTCCTACAATGAGCAGTTCTTC; CDR3aa: CSVHQVQSYNEQFF
j_gene: TRBJ2-6; v_gene: TRBV13; d_gene: NA; len: 15; abundance: NA; CDR3nt: TGTGCCAGCAGCCGGACCGGGCGTTGGGCCAACGTCCTGACTTTC; CDR3aa: CASSRTGRWANVLTF
j_gene: TRBJ1-1; v_gene: TRBV29-1; d_gene: TRBD1; len: 13; abundance: NA; CDR3nt: TGCAGCGCCGCTACCGGGACAGGGGAGAGAGCTTTCTTT; CDR3aa: CSAATGTGERAFF
j_gene: TRBJ2-3; v_gene: TRBV9; d_gene: TRBD2; len: 15; abundance: NA; CDR3nt: TGTGCCAGCAGCGTAGACGGGAGGGCCGTCGATACGCAGTATTTT; CDR3aa: CASSVDGRAVDTQYF
j_gene: TRBJ2-1; v_gene: TRBV10-3; d_gene: TRBD2; len: 18; abundance: NA; CDR3nt: TGTGCCATCAGTGAGGCTAGCGGGGGATGGAGCTCCTACAATGAGCAGTTCTTC; CDR3aa: CAISEASGGWSSYNEQFF
j_gene: TRBJ1-2; v_gene: TRBV18; d_gene: NA; len: 12; abundance: NA; CDR3nt: TGTGCCAGCTCACCAGACACCTATGGCTACACCTTC; CDR3aa: CASSPDTYGYTF
j_gene: TRBJ2-7; v_gene: TRBV10-3; d_gene: TRBD2; len: 20; abundance: NA; CDR3nt: TGTGCCATCAGTGAGTTCTACTTAGGACTAGCGGGAGAAATAAACAGCGAGCAGTACTTC; CDR3aa: CAISEFYLGLAGEINSEQYF
j_gene: TRBJ2-2; v_gene: TRBV9; d_gene: TRBD2; len: 16; abundance: NA; CDR3nt: TGTGCCAGCAGCCACCGGGTAGCGGGAAGAACCGGGGAGCTGTTTTTT; CDR3aa: CASSHRVAGRTGELFF
j_gene: TRBJ1-2; v_gene: TRBV5-1; d_gene: NA; len: 12; abundance: NA; CDR3nt: TGCGCCAGCAGCCGTGGAGACTATGGCTACACCTTC; CDR3aa: CASSRGDYGYTF
j_gene: TRBJ2-5; v_gene: TRBV7-3; d_gene: NA; len: 22; abundance: once; CDR3nt: TGTGCCAGCAGCCTCCGGGACAGGGATCCCCCTCTAAGCGGGAGGGACCAAGAGACCCAGTACTTC; CDR3aa: CASSLRDRDPPLSGRDQETQYF
j_gene: TRBJ1-2; v_gene: TRBV9; d_gene: NA; len: 16; abundance: NA; CDR3nt: TGTGCCAGCAGCGATCCCACGGTGGGAGCTAACTATGGCTACACCTTC; CDR3aa: CASSDPTVGANYGYTF
j_gene: TRBJ1-4; v_gene: TRBV7-6; d_gene: NA; len: 14; abundance: NA; CDR3nt: TGTGCCAGCAGCTTAGCAATTGTAGATGAAAAACTGTTTTTT; CDR3aa: CASSLAIVDEKLFF